What follows are 6 T cell receptor beta chains derived from one specimen sequenced in a study of CD8+ T cells in alopecia areata. TCR sequencing used cDNA made by reverse transcription of extracted RNA. Using immunoSEQ multiplex PCR, the repertoire was profiled, and TCRdb retains in-frame clones only, with some absent. The sample holds about 190,000 clones, 60% seen once. The treatment was: oral pan-JAK inhibitor, 5-10 mg twice daily. The source was CD4+ T cells sorted from blood, collected at week 24, from a patient treated with tofacitinib. Every receptor here comes from a human donor with alopecia areata.

This clone was recorded only once. The chain couples TRBV9 to TRBJ2-5; no definite D call. Trimming removed 4 bases from V and 3 bases from J, with 13 bases in between. Germline V CDR1 and CDR2: SGDLS, YYNGEE. The CDR3 has 14 amino acids. The chain's CDR3 is CASSHFDGEETQYF. As DNA, the CDR3 is TGTGCCAGCAGCCATTTCGACGGAGAAGAGACCCAGTACTTC. The entire variable domain, with the rest obtained from reference TRBV9 and TRBJ2-5, is as follows: DSGVTQTPKHLITATGQRVTLRCSPRSGDLSVYWYQQSLDQGLQFLIQYYNGEERAKGNILERFSAQQFPDLHSELNLSSLELGDSALYFCASSHFDGEETQYFGPGTRLLVL.

The V and J genes are TRBV5-1 and TRBJ1-2; TRBD1 aligns across 7 bases. In germline, CDR1 is SGHRS, CDR2 YFSETQ. Germline trimming cut 0 bases from V and 6 bases from J; bases unmatched to any gene: 2. The CDR3 is 13 amino acids. In DNA, the CDR3 is TGCGCCAGCAGCTTGGAGGGACAGAATGGCTACACCTTC. This translates into CASSLEGQNGYTF. Drawing the rest from reference TRBV5-1 and TRBJ1-2, the complete variable domain is KAGVTQTPRYLIKTRGQQVTLSCSPISGHRSVSWYQQTPGQGLQFLFEYFSETQRNKGNFPGRFSGRQFSNSRSEMNVSTLELGDSALYLCASSLEGQNGYTFGSGTRLTVV.

The chain carries TRBV29-1 and TRBJ2-5; no firm D call. Germline V CDR1 and CDR2: SQVTM, ANQGSEA. The CDR3 extends over 13 amino acids. V shed 7 bases and J shed 3 bases, with 15 bases lying between them. CDR3 nucleotides: TGCAGCGCCAACACGGCCGAGAAAGAGACCCAGTACTTC. Translation gives CSANTAEKETQYF. Drawing the rest from reference TRBV29-1 and TRBJ2-5, the complete variable domain is SAVISQKPSRDICQRGTSLTIQCQVDSQVTMMFWYRQQPGQSLTLIATANQGSEATYESGFVIDKFPISRPNLTFSTLTVSNMSPEDSSIYLCSANTAEKETQYFGPGTRLLVL.

This chain uses TRBV4-1 with TRBJ1-6, with D possibly being TRBD1 (5 bases). This CDR3 comprises 15 residues. V shed 4 bases and J shed 4 bases, with 11 bases lying between them. Germline V CDR1 and CDR2: MGHRA, YSYEKL. The CDR3 protein is CASSPRTRYNSPLHF. The CDR3 nucleotides read TGCGCCAGCAGCCCGCGGACAAGATATAATTCACCCCTCCACTTT.

CDR3 DNA sequence: TGTGCCAGCAACCGGTGGGGGCAGCCCCAGCATTTT. Residues: CASNRWGQPQHF. The genes are TRBV6-5 and TRBJ1-5; D might be TRBD1 (5 bases). Germline-derived CDR1 and CDR2 are MNHEY and SVGAGI. The CDR3 runs to 12 residues. V shed 7 bases and J shed 7 bases, with 11 bases lying between them.

The chain employs TRBV6-5 and TRBJ1-2, with 8 bases fitting TRBD1. CDR3 size: 14 residues. Germline-derived CDR1 and CDR2 are MNHEY and SVGAGI. Germline trimming cut 4 bases from V and 7 bases from J; bases unmatched to any gene: 8. Written as DNA, the CDR3 is TGTGCCAGCAGTTCGATGACAGGGGAGTCTGGCTACACCTTC. The encoded protein is CASSSMTGESGYTF.